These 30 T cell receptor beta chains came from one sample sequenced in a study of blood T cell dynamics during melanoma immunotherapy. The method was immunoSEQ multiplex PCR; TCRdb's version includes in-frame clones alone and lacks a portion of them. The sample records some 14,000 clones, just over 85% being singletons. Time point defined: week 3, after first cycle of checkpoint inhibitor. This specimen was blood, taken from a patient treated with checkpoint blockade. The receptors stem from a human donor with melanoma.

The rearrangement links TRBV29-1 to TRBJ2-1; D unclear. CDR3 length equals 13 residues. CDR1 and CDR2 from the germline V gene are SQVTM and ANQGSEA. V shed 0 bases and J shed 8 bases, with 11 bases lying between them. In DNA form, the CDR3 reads TGCAGCGTTGAAGACACAGTGGCTCATGAGCAGTTCTTC. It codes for CSVEDTVAHEQFF.

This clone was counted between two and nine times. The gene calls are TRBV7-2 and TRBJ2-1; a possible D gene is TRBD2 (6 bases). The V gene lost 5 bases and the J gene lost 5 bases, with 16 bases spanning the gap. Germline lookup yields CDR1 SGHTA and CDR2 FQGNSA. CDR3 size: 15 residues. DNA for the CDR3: TGTGCCAGCAGCCCCCCGGGAGTGACAAACAATGAGCAGTTCTTC. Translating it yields CASSPPGVTNNEQFF.

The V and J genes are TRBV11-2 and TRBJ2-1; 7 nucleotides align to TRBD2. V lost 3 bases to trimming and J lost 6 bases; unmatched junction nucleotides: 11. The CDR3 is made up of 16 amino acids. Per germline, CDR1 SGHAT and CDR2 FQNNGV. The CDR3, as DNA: TGTGCCAGCAGCTTCATCAGTGGGAGGGCGGGCAATGAGCAGTTCTTC. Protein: CASSFISGRAGNEQFF. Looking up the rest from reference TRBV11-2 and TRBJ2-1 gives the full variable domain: EAGVAQSPRYKIIEKRQSVAFWCNPISGHATLYWYQQILGQGPKLLIQFQNNGVVDDSQLPKDRFSAERLKGVDSTLKIQPAKLEDSAVYLCASSFISGRAGNEQFFGPGTRLTVL.

The CDR3 DNA reads TGCGCCAGCAGCCAAATGCCGTGGGGGGCGGGCACAGATACGCAGTATTTT. Protein sequence: CASSQMPWGAGTDTQYF. The V gene is TRBV4-1, the J gene TRBJ2-3; either TRBD1 or TRBD2 may fit D (6 bases each). Germline lookup yields CDR1 MGHRA and CDR2 YSYEKL. The CDR3 extends over 17 amino acids. V was trimmed by 2 bases and J by 1 base, leaving 16 bases between them.

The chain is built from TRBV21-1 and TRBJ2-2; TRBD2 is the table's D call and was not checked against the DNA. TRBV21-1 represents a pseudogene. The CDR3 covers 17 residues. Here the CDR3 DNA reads TGTGCCAGCAGCAGGGAAGGTCCTAGCGGGGACACCGGGGAGCTGTTTTTT. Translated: CASSREGPSGDTGELFF.

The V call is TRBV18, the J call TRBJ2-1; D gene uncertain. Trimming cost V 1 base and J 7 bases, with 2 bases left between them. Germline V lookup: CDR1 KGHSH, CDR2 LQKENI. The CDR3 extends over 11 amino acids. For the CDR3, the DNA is TGTGCCAGCTCACCACGAAATGAGCAGTTCTTC. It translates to CASSPRNEQFF.

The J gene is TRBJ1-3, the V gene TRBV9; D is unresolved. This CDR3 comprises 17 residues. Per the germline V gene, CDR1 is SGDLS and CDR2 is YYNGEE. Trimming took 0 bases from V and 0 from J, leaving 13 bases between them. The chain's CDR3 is CASSVAPVSTSGNTIYF. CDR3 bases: TGTGCCAGCAGCGTAGCCCCGGTCAGCACCTCTGGAAACACCATATATTTT.

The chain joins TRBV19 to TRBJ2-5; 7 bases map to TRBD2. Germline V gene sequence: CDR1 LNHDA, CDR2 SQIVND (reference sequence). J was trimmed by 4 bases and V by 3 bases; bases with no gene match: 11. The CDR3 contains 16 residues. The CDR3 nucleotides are TGTGCCAGTAGTATGGGCAGCGGGACCAGCCTAGAGACCCAGTACTTC. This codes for CASSMGSGTSLETQYF.

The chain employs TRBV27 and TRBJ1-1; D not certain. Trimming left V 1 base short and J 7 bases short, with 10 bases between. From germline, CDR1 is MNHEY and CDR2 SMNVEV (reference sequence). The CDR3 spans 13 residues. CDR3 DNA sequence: TGTGCCAGCAGTTTATTTTTACACCGTGAAGCTTTCTTT. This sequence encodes CASSLFLHREAFF.

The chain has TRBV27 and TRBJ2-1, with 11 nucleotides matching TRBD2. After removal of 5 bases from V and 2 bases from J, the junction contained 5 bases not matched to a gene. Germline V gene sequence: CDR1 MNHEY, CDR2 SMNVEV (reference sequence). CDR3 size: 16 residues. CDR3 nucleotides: TGTGCCAGCAGTCTAAGTAGCGGGAGGGCCTACAATGAGCAGTTCTTC. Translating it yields CASSLSSGRAYNEQFF.

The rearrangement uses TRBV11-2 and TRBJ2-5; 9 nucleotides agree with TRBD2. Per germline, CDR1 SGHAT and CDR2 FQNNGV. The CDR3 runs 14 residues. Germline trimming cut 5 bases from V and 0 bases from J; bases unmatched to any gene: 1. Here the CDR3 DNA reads TGTGCCAGCAGCAGACTAGCGGACCAAGAGACCCAGTACTTC. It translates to CASSRLADQETQYF. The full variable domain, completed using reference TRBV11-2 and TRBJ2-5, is EAGVAQSPRYKIIEKRQSVAFWCNPISGHATLYWYQQILGQGPKLLIQFQNNGVVDDSQLPKDRFSAERLKGVDSTLKIQPAKLEDSAVYLCASSRLADQETQYFGPGTRLLVL.

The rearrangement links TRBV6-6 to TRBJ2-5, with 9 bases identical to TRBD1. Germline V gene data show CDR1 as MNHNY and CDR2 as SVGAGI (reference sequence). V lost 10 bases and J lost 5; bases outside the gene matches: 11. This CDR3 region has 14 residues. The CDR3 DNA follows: TGTGCCATATCCCGGGACAGGGTTTTGGAGACCCAGTACTTC. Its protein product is CAISRDRVLETQYF.

Written as DNA, the CDR3 is TGTGCCAGTAGTATCGACGGGAGACCTGCTGGTGAGCAGTACTTC. Amino acids: CASSIDGRPAGEQYF. The genes are TRBV19 and TRBJ2-7, with a tentative D call TRBD2 (6 bases). The CDR3 loop spans 15 amino acids. Trimming cost V 3 bases and J 7 bases, with 19 bases left between them. CDR1 and CDR2 from the germline V gene are LNHDA and SQIVND (reference sequence). Filled out from reference TRBV19 and TRBJ2-7, the complete variable domain reads DGGITQSPKYLFRKEGQNVTLSCEQNLNHDAMYWYRQDPGQGLRLIYYSQIVNDFQKGDIAEGYSVSREKKESFPLTVTSAQKNPTAFYLCASSIDGRPAGEQYFGPGTRLTVT.

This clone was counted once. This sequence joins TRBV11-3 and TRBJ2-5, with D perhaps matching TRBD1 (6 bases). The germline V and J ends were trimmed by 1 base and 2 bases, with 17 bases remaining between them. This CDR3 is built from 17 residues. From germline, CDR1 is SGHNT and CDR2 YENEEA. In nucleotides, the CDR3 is TGTGCCAGCAGCTTAGCCCTCCGGACAGAGCTACAAGAGACCCAGTACTTC. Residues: CASSLALRTELQETQYF.

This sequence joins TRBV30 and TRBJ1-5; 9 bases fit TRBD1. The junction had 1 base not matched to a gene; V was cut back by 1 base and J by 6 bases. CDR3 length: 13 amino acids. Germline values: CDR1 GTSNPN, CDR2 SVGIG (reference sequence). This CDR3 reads CAWSGQGGQPQHF. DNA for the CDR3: TGTGCCTGGAGTGGACAGGGGGGTCAGCCCCAGCATTTT.

The CDR3 DNA sequence: TGCGCCAGCAGCGTCGGCGGGGGAGCGTCGGCAGATACGCAGTATTTT. Protein product: CASSVGGGASADTQYF. V is TRBV4-1 and J is TRBJ2-3; 7 bases line up with TRBD2. The CDR3 is 16 residues long. CDR1 and CDR2 (germline): MGHRA, YSYEKL. The V gene end was trimmed by 5 bases and the J gene end by 4 bases; junction bases not matched to a gene: 12.

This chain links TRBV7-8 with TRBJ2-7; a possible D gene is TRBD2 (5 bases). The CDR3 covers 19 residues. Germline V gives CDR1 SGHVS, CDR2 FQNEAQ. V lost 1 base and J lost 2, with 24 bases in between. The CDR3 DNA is TGTGCCAGCAGCTTAGGTATTGGCAGGAGGACTGGTGGTACCTACGAGCAGTACTTC. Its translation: CASSLGIGRRTGGTYEQYF. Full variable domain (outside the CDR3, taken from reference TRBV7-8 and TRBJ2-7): GAGVSQSPRYKVAKRGQDVALRCDPISGHVSLFWYQQALGQGPEFLTYFQNEAQLDKSGLPSDRFFAERPEGSVSTLKIQRTQQEDSAVYLCASSLGIGRRTGGTYEQYFGPGTRLTVT.

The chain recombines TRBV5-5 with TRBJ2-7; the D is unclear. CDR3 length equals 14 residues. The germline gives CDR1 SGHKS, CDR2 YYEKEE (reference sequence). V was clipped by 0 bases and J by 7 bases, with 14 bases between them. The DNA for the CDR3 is TGTGCCAGCAGCTTGGATATCCAAGCAGGTGAGCAGTACTTC. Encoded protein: CASSLDIQAGEQYF.

The CDR3: CASSQENTGELFF. The CDR3 nucleotides are TGCGCCAGCAGCCAAGAAAACACCGGGGAGCTGTTTTTT. The chain links TRBV4-3 to TRBJ2-2; the D is unclear. The CDR3 contains 13 residues. With 0 bases removed from V and 2 bases from J, the gap between germline ends came to 1 base. Looked up from germline, CDR1 is LGHNA and CDR2 is YSLEER.

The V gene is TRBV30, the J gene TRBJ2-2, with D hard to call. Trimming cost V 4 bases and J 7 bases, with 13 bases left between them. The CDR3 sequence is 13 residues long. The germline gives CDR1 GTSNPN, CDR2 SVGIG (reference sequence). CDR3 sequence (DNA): TGTGCCTGGAAAAGTCTCTCGGGCGGGGAGCTGTTTTTT. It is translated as CAWKSLSGGELFF.

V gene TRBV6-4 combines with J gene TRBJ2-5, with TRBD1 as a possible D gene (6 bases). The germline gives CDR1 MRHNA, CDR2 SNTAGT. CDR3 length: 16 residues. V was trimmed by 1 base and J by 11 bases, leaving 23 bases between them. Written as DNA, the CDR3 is TGTGCCAGCAGTGACTACGGAGGAGGAGGCGAGGGGGAGCAGTACTTC. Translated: CASSDYGGGGEGEQYF.

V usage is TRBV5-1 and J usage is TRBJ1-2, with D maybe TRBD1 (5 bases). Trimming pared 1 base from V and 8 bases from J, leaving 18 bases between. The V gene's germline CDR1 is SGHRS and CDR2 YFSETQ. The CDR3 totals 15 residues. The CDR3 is CASSLSSGDSYGYTF. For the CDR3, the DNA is TGCGCCAGCAGCTTGAGTTCGGGGGATTCTTACGGCTACACCTTC.

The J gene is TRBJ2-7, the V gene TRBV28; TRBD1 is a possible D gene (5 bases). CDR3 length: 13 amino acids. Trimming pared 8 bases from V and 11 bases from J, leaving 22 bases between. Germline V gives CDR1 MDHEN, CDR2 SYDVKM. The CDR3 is CASAKSPGFVEYF. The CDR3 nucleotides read TGTGCCAGCGCAAAAAGCCCAGGGTTCGTGGAGTACTTC.

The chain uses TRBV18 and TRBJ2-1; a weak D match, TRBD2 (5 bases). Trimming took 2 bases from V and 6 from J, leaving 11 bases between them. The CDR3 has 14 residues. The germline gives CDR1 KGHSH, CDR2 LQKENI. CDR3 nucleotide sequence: TGTGCCAGCTCACCAGAATTACTAGTCAATGAGCAGTTCTTC. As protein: CASSPELLVNEQFF.

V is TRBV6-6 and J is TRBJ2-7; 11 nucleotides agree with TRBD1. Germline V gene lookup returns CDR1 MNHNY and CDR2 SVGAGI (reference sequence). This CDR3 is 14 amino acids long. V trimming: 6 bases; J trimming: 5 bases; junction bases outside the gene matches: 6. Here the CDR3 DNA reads TGTGCCAGCAGGCGCGGGACAGGGGGAAACGAGCAGTACTTC. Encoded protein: CASRRGTGGNEQYF.

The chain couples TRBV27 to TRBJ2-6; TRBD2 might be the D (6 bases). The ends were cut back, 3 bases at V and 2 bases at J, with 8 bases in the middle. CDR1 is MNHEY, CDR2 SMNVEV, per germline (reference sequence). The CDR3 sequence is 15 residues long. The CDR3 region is CASSFSGAGANVLTF. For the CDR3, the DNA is TGTGCCAGCAGTTTTTCGGGGGCTGGGGCCAACGTCCTGACTTTC.

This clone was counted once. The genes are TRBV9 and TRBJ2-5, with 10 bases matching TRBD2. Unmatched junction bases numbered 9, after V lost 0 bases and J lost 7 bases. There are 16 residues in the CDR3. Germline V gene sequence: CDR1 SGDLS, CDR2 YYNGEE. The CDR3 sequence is CASSVGSSGSFGTQYF. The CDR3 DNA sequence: TGTGCCAGCAGCGTAGGCTCTAGCGGGAGTTTTGGGACCCAGTACTTC.

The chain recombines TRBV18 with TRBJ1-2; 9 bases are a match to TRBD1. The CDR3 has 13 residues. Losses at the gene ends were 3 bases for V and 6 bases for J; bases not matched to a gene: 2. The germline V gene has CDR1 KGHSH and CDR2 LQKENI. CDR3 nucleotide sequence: TGTGCCAGCTCACCTAGGACAGGGGATGGCTACACCTTC. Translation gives CASSPRTGDGYTF.

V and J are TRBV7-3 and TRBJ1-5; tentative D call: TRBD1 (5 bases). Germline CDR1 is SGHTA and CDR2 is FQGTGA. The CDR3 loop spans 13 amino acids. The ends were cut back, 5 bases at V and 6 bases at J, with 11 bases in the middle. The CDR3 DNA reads TGTGCCAGCAGCGAGGACGGGACTCAGCCCCAGCATTTT. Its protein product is CASSEDGTQPQHF.

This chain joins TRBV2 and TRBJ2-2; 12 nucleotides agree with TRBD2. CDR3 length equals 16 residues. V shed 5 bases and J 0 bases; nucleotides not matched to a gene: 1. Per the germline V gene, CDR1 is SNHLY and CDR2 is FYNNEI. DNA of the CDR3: TGTGCCAGCAGTTGGACTAGCGGGACGAACACCGGGGAGCTGTTTTTT. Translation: CASSWTSGTNTGELFF.